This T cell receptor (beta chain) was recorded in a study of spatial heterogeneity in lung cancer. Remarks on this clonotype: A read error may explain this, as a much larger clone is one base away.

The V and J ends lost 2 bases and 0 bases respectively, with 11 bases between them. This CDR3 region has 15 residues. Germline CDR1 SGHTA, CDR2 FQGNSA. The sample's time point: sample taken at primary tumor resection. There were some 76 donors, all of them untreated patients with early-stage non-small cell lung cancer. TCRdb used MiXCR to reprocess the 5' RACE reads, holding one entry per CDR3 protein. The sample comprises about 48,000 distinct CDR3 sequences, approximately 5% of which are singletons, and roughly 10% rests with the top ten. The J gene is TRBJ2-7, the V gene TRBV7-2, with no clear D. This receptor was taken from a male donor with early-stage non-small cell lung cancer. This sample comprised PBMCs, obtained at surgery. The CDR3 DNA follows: TGTGCCAGCAGCTTAACCGGCTATGGCTCCTACGAGCAGTACTTC. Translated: CASSLTGYGSYEQYF.